This TCR beta chain was sequenced during a study of metastatic and nonmetastatic thyroid tumors. Germline V CDR1 and CDR2: MGHRA, YSYEKL. The CDR3 has 14 amino acids. V shed 5 bases, J shed 1 base, and the junction held 5 bases outside the gene matches. All patients were untreated before thyroid surgery. TCRdb reanalyzed the PCR reads with MiXCR. The data contain tens of thousands of clones, 20% to 25% of them singletons. At least ten counts were recorded for this clone. The chain couples TRBV4-1 to TRBJ2-7, with 7 nucleotides matching TRBD1. The sequenced sample was blood. The origin of this receptor is a female donor with papillary thyroid cancer or a benign thyroid nodule (not recorded which). Some clones in this sample may be carry-over from other donors' samples. DNA of the CDR3: TGCGCCAGCAGCGACCGGGACAGATCCTACGAGCAGTACTTC. Its protein is CASSDRDRSYEQYF.